The present entry profiles one TCR beta chain with its context. Its antigen is not known. Here immunoSEQ multiplex PCR was the method, and the copy in TCRdb shows in-frame clones only, minus some. The repertoire has 100,000 to 130,000 clones, roughly 90% of them found once; the top ten carry around 6.7%. This sample was taken from a study of T cell responses to AZD1222 COVID-19 vaccine. Per germline, CDR1 MNHEY and CDR2 SVGAGI. The CDR3 runs to 15 residues. V lost 0 bases, J lost 2 bases, and 11 bases lay in between. The study's findings and limits: Baseline testing showed seropositivity in only six AZD1222 recipients. Mostly white British, mostly female donors; authors suggested clonal diversity may be underestimated.

This sample comprised peripheral blood, obtained on day 0 of AZD1222 vaccination. V and J are TRBV6-5 and TRBJ2-7, with D perhaps being TRBD1 or TRBD2 (5 bases each). This clonotype was sampled from an adult in good health. DNA of the CDR3: TGTGCCAGCAGTTACTCACGGGACCCCCCCTACGAGCAGTACTTC. It codes for CASSYSRDPPYEQYF.